These 8 T cell receptor beta chains were sequenced from one sample in a study of cytomegalovirus exposure and HLA in healthy donors. It was with 60 Vbeta and 13 Jbeta primers that the PCR ran. Sequencing was performed with immunoSEQ multiplex PCR; in TCRdb, only in-frame clones are kept and a portion is missing. In the table there are fewer than 110,000 clones, roughly 74% of which are singletons. The sequencing input was PBMCs. These receptors came from a woman aged 40-49 years in good health and CMV-seronegative.

This clone was observed a few times. This chain connects TRBV7-8 to TRBJ2-7; no reliable D call. The V end was cut by 1 base, the J end by 0 bases, with 10 bases between. This CDR3 is 15 amino acids long. Germline values: CDR1 SGHVS, CDR2 FQNEAQ. CDR3 sequence: CASSLGALTSYEQYF. CDR3 in DNA: TGTGCCAGCAGCTTAGGGGCCTTGACCTCCTACGAGCAGTACTTC.

The rearrangement joins TRBV5-4 to TRBJ1-2, with D perhaps matching TRBD1 (5 bases). The V gene lost 3 bases and the J gene lost 0 bases, with 12 bases spanning the gap. This CDR3 has 15 residues. Germline CDR1 reads SGHNT; CDR2 reads YYREEE (reference sequence). CDR3 nucleotides: TGTGCCAGCAGCTCCCCGGCAGGGCCTAACTATGGCTACACCTTC. Translating gives CASSSPAGPNYGYTF.

CDR3 nucleotides: TGTGCCAGCAGTTACGCCTACGGGAACACCATATATTTT. Encoded protein: CASSYAYGNTIYF. The chain recombines TRBV6-5 with TRBJ1-3; no clear D. Germline CDR1 reads MNHEY; CDR2 reads SVGAGI. Trimming stripped 2 bases from V and 7 bases from J, with 9 bases between. The CDR3 is made up of 13 amino acids.

This chain links TRBV5-6 with TRBJ2-7; D is perhaps TRBD2 (6 bases). This CDR3 spans 15 amino acids. Germline CDR1 reads SGHDT; CDR2 reads YYEEEE. The V end lost 1 base, the J end lost 0 bases, and 11 bases lay between the germline ends. The CDR3 is CASSLSGTYSYEQYF. In DNA, the CDR3 is TGTGCCAGCAGCTTGTCCGGGACTTACTCCTACGAGCAGTACTTC.

This chain joins TRBV18 and TRBJ2-4, with TRBD2 matching 7 bases. Germline assignment: CDR1 KGHSH and CDR2 LQKENI. V lost 6 bases to trimming and J lost 4 bases; unmatched junction nucleotides: 12. CDR3 length equals 16 residues. CDR3 sequence (DNA): TGTGCCAGCTCTCGACCTAGCAGCGGGGTTAAAAACATTCAGTACTTC. The encoded protein is CASSRPSSGVKNIQYF.

The chain carries TRBV13 and TRBJ1-2, with D unresolved. Germline CDR1 reads PRHDT; CDR2 reads FYEKMQ (reference sequence). Trimming removed 0 bases at V and 6 bases at J, with 14 bases between. The CDR3 runs 15 residues. This chain's CDR3 is CASSLGVGIGDGYTF. The CDR3 coding sequence is TGTGCCAGCAGCTTAGGAGTCGGGATCGGGGATGGCTACACCTTC.

V gene TRBV19 combines with J gene TRBJ2-1; a possible D gene is TRBD2 (5 bases). The CDR3 covers 17 residues. CDR1 is LNHDA, CDR2 SQIVND, per germline (reference sequence). Trimming removed 3 bases at V and 4 bases at J, with 19 bases between. The CDR3 DNA follows: TGTGCCAGTAGTATCATGAGCGGAGCTCCTTTTTACAATGAGCAGTTCTTC. Residues: CASSIMSGAPFYNEQFF.

This clone was observed a handful of times. J is TRBJ2-2 and V is TRBV5-4; D is uncertain. The CDR3 loop spans 15 amino acids. V lost 3 bases to trimming and J lost 3 bases, with 12 bases between them. In germline, CDR1 is SGHNT, CDR2 YYREEE (reference sequence). The CDR3 sequence is CASSSSGSYTGELFF. CDR3 in DNA: TGTGCCAGCAGCTCCTCCGGGTCTTACACCGGGGAGCTGTTTTTT.